This entry describes one T cell receptor (beta chain). Its target is not known. MiXCR, run by TCRdb on the 5' RACE reads, gives a single entry per CDR3 protein. Here the sample spans about 340,000 distinct CDR3 sequences, roughly 9% being singletons. The source of the sample is a study of identical twins. The study's findings and limits: Models underestimated out-of-frame TCR alpha sharing in monozygotic twins. Zero-insertion analyses could be partly confounded by invariant MAIT and iNKT cells. Out-of-frame beta sequences exhibited a weaker degree of excess twin sharing.

J lost 12 bases, V lost 0 bases, and 5 bases had no gene match. Germline lookup yields CDR1 SGHRS and CDR2 YFSETQ. The CDR3 loop spans 15 amino acids. Sequencing was carried out using naive T cells sorted from blood. This sequence originates from a woman between 50 and 59 years old in good health. The J gene is TRBJ2-1, the V gene TRBV5-1, with 14 bases matching TRBD2. CDR3 nucleotide sequence: TGCGCCAGCAGCTTGGCCGTCGGACTAGCGGGAGGGCAGTTCTTC. It encodes CASSLAVGLAGGQFF.